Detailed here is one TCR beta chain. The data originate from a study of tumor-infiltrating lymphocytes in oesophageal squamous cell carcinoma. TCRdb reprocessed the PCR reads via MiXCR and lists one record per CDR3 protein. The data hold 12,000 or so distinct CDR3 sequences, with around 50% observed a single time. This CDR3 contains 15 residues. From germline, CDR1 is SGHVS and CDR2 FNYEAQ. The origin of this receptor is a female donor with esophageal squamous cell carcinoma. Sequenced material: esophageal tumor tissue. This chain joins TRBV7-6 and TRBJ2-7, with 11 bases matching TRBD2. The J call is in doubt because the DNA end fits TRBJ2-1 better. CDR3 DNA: TGTGCCAGCACGTCTAGCGGGAGGAGTTACAATGAGCAGTTCTTC. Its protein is CASTSSGRSYNEQFF.